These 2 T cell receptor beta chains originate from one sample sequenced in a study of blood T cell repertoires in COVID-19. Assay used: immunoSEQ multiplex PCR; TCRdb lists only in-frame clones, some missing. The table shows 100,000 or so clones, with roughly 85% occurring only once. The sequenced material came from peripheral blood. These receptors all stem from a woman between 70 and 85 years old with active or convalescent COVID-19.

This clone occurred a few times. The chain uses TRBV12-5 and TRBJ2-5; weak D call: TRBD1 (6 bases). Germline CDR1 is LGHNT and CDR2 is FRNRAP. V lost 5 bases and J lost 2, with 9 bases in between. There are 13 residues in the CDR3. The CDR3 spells CASGGQTQETQYF. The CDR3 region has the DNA TGTGCTAGTGGTGGACAGACGCAAGAGACCCAGTACTTC.

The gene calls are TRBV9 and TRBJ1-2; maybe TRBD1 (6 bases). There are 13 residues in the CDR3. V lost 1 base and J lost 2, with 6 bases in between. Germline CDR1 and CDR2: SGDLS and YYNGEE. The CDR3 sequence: CASSVTGNYGYTF. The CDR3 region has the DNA TGTGCCAGCAGCGTAACAGGGAACTATGGCTACACCTTC.